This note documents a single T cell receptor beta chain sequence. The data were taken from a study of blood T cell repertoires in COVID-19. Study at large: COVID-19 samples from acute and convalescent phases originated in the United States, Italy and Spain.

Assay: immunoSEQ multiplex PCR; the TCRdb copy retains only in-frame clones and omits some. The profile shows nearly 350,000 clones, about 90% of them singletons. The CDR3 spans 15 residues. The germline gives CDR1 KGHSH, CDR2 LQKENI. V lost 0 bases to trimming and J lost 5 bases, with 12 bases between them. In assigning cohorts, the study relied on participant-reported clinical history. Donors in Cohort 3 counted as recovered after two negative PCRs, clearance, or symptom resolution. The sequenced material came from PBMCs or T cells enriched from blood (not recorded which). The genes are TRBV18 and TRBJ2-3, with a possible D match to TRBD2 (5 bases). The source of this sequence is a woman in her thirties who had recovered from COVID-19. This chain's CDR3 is CASSPPTGWEDTQYF. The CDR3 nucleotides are TGTGCCAGCTCACCACCGACGGGGTGGGAAGATACGCAGTATTTT.